This TCR beta chain was profiled in a study of blood T cell repertoires in COVID-19. Produced via immunoSEQ multiplex PCR; TCRdb's table is partial and in-frame only. The sample holds about half a million clones, about 85% seen once. The table lists this clone with a few counts. CDR3 length equals 13 residues. The germline V and J ends were trimmed by 3 bases and 5 bases, with 8 bases remaining between them. Germline CDR1 WSHSY, CDR2 SAAADI. The rearrangement links TRBV10-2 to TRBJ1-5; the D is unclear. The source is an older woman who had recovered from COVID-19. Material: PBMCs or T cells enriched from blood (not recorded which). The CDR3 sequence: CASSDTGDQPQHF. CDR3 nucleotide sequence: TGCGCCAGCAGTGATACGGGAGATCAGCCCCAGCATTTT.